This TCR beta chain came from a study of blood T cells in healthy people across ages. With a J-beta primer mix and a sample-barcoded 5' primer, a second PCR ran about 6 to 11 cycles. Each CDR3 protein is one row after TCRdb ran MiXCR on the 5' RACE reads. Of 540,000 or so distinct CDR3 sequences listed, under 55% are singletons. Unmatched junction bases numbered 10, after V lost 6 bases and J lost 16 bases. This CDR3 comprises 12 residues. The receptor was derived from a man older than 75 in good health. This sequence joins TRBV12-3 or TRBV12-4 and TRBJ2-2, with 8 bases that match TRBD2. Material for sequencing was blood. This CDR3 is CASSSTSGARFF. The CDR3 region has the DNA TGTGCCAGCAGCTCCACTAGCGGTGCCCGGTTTTTT.